This is a list of T cell receptor beta chains from one sample in a study of cytomegalovirus exposure and HLA in healthy donors. The assay was immunoSEQ multiplex PCR, and TCRdb's table has in-frame clones only and misses some. The sample records about 160,000 clones, around 84% being singletons. The sequenced sample consisted of PBMCs. The receptors come from a man between 18 and 29 years old in good health and CMV-seropositive. Both conserved end residues are part of each CDR3. The D gene is left open where the match is weak. Some rows have no size entry. The others give once, few or many, or a class for an expanded clone.

CDR3aa	CDR3nt	abundance	d_gene	j_gene	v_gene
CASRTANQETQYF	TGTGCCAGCCGGACTGCGAACCAAGAGACCCAGTACTTC	NA	NA	TRBJ2-5	TRBV5-4
CASSRGLGGRYTF	TGTGCCAGCAGCCGGGGATTAGGCGGGCGCTACACCTTC	NA	NA	TRBJ1-2	TRBV5-8
CASSLAGASTDTQYF	TGTGCCAGCAGCTTAGCGGGGGCAAGCACAGATACGCAGTATTTT	NA	NA	TRBJ2-3	TRBV7-2
CASTRSGANTEAFF	TGTGCCAGCACCCGATCAGGGGCCAACACTGAAGCTTTCTTT	NA	NA	TRBJ1-1	TRBV7-9
CASSQDPQAGNTIYF	TGCGCCAGCAGCCAAGATCCGCAGGCGGGAAACACCATATATTTT	few	NA	TRBJ1-3	TRBV4-3
CASTRARDGGYEQYF	TGTGCCAGCACCAGAGCCCGGGACGGGGGATACGAGCAGTACTTC	NA	NA	TRBJ2-7	TRBV6-1
CASSLSGLNTGELFF	TGTGCCAGCAGCTTAAGCGGGCTGAACACCGGGGAGCTGTTTTTT	NA	NA	TRBJ2-2	TRBV5-8
CASSREGGRKTDTQYF	TGTGCCAGCAGCCGGGAGGGGGGGAGAAAAACAGATACGCAGTATTTT	NA	TRBD2	TRBJ2-3	TRBV7-2
CASSTTGGTEAFF	TGTGCCAGCAGCACGACAGGGGGCACTGAAGCTTTCTTT	NA	TRBD1	TRBJ1-1	TRBV11-3
CASSFFSEGSGNTIYF	TGTGCCAGCAGTTTTTTCTCTGAGGGATCCGGAAACACCATATATTTT	NA	NA	TRBJ1-3	TRBV6-6
CASSLLPIAGGPMEQYF	TGTGCCAGTAGTCTCCTCCCGATAGCGGGGGGGCCTATGGAGCAGTACTTC	NA	TRBD2	TRBJ2-7	TRBV19
CASSPRTVSTGANGLTF	TGTGCCAGCAGCCCGAGGACGGTCTCCACAGGGGCCAACGGCCTGACTTTC	NA	TRBD1	TRBJ2-6	TRBV7-3
CASSLDLAPPEQYF	TGCGCCAGCAGCTTGGATCTGGCACCCCCCGAGCAGTACTTC	NA	NA	TRBJ2-7	TRBV5-1
CASSSGDRSYEQYF	TGCGCCAGCAGCTCTGGGGACAGGTCCTACGAGCAGTACTTC	NA	TRBD1	TRBJ2-7	TRBV5-1
CASRMRKTGDQETQYF	TGCGCCAGCAGAATGAGAAAGACAGGGGATCAAGAGACCCAGTACTTC	NA	TRBD1	TRBJ2-5	TRBV10-2
CASSIRGAENTGELFF	TGTGCCAGCAGCATCCGGGGTGCAGAAAACACCGGGGAGCTGTTTTTT	NA	NA	TRBJ2-2	TRBV13
CAISESTGTGLYEQYF	TGTGCCATCAGTGAGAGCACCGGGACAGGGCTCTACGAGCAGTACTTC	NA	TRBD1	TRBJ2-7	TRBV10-3
CASSQGLSNQPQHF	TGTGCCAGCAGTCAGGGTCTAAGCAATCAGCCCCAGCATTTT	few	NA	TRBJ1-5	TRBV2
CASSQDFRDRGFHEQYF	TGCGCCAGCAGCCAAGATTTTAGGGACAGGGGGTTCCACGAGCAGTACTTC	NA	TRBD1	TRBJ2-7	TRBV4-1
CASSLGDSLNTEAFF	TGTGCCAGCAGTTTAGGGGACAGCTTGAACACTGAAGCTTTCTTT	NA	TRBD1	TRBJ1-1	TRBV5-8
CASSSFSGDRYGYTF	TGTGCCAGCAGTTCGTTTTCCGGAGACCGCTATGGCTACACCTTC	few	NA	TRBJ1-2	TRBV27
CASSAGTGDSLGYTF	TGTGCCAGCAGTGCCGGGACAGGGGATTCATTAGGCTACACCTTC	NA	TRBD1	TRBJ1-2	TRBV25-1
CASSGRDTVGNGYTF	TGCGCCAGCAGCGGCCGGGACACGGTAGGGAATGGCTACACCTTC	NA	NA	TRBJ1-2	TRBV4-3
CASSLGTSGGAYNEQFF	TGTGCCAGCAGCCTTGGGACTAGCGGGGGGGCCTACAATGAGCAGTTCTTC	NA	TRBD2	TRBJ2-1	TRBV7-9
CASSLAASGYNEQFF	TGTGCCAGCAGCTTAGCAGCTAGCGGATACAATGAGCAGTTCTTC	NA	TRBD2	TRBJ2-1	TRBV7-2
CASSYSGFRDNEQFF	TGTGCCAGCAGTTACTCCGGGTTCCGAGACAATGAGCAGTTCTTC	NA	NA	TRBJ2-1	TRBV6-5
CASSVKRGPLRGGETQYF	TGTGCCAGCAGTGTCAAGCGAGGACCGCTCCGAGGCGGGGAGACCCAGTACTTC	NA	NA	TRBJ2-5	TRBV2
CASSRGLAADTQYF	TGTGCCAGCAGCCGCGGACTAGCGGCAGATACGCAGTATTTT	NA	TRBD2	TRBJ2-3	TRBV4-2
CASSLEGGTGLEQYF	TGTGCCAGCAGCTTAGAGGGGGGGACAGGTCTCGAGCAGTACTTC	NA	NA	TRBJ2-7	TRBV7-6
CASSVPGGQVQAFF	TGTGCCAGCAGCGTCCCGGGAGGGCAGGTGCAAGCTTTCTTT	once	NA	TRBJ1-1	TRBV7-8
CASGVGLGDEQYF	TGCGCCAGCGGGGTAGGGCTAGGGGACGAGCAGTACTTC	once	NA	TRBJ2-7	TRBV4-3
CASTKTPTYEQYF	TGTGCCAGTACGAAAACTCCAACCTACGAGCAGTACTTC	NA	NA	TRBJ2-7	TRBV5-6
CASSASNRGLPPLHF	TGTGCCAGCAGCGCGTCGAACAGGGGGTTGCCACCCCTCCACTTT	NA	TRBD1	TRBJ1-6	TRBV9
CASSAQGNEKLFF	TGTGCCAGCAGCGCCCAGGGTAATGAAAAACTGTTTTTT	NA	NA	TRBJ1-4	TRBV11-2
CASSEARGFTEAFF	TGTGCCAGCAGTGAAGCTCGGGGATTCACTGAAGCTTTCTTT	NA	NA	TRBJ1-1	TRBV2
CASSANAGGPSQETQYF	TGCGCCAGCAGCGCGAACGCCGGGGGGCCTTCTCAAGAGACCCAGTACTTC	once	NA	TRBJ2-5	TRBV5-1
CASSPGEFPYNEQFF	TGTGCCAGCAGCCCAGGGGAGTTTCCCTACAATGAGCAGTTCTTC	NA	NA	TRBJ2-1	TRBV9
CASFAGGPGTNTQYF	TGTGCCAGTTTTGCGGGGGGGCCCGGCACAAATACGCAGTATTTT	NA	TRBD2	TRBJ2-3	TRBV27
CAISEGGASDTQYF	TGTGCCATCAGTGAAGGGGGGGCCTCAGATACGCAGTATTTT	NA	NA	TRBJ2-3	TRBV10-3
CASSRDSYTGELFF	TGTGCCAGTAGCCGGGACAGCTACACCGGGGAGCTGTTTTTT	NA	TRBD1	TRBJ2-2	TRBV19
CASSTLAPGEQYF	TGTGCCAGCAGTACACTAGCGCCGGGAGAGCAGTACTTC	NA	TRBD2	TRBJ2-7	TRBV6-5
CASSPTGTSLETQYF	TGTGCCAGCAGCCCGACCGGGACTAGTTTGGAGACCCAGTACTTC	NA	TRBD2	TRBJ2-5	TRBV4-2
CASSLVTGGSYEQYF	TGTGCCAGCAGCTTAGTGACAGGGGGTTCGTACGAGCAGTACTTC	NA	TRBD1	TRBJ2-7	TRBV7-2
CASSAGAGWDQPQHF	TGTGCCAGCAGCGCCGGTGCAGGGTGGGATCAGCCCCAGCATTTT	NA	NA	TRBJ1-5	TRBV9
CASSYSGLVQETQYF	TGTGCCAGCAGTTACTCAGGACTAGTCCAAGAGACCCAGTACTTC	NA	TRBD2	TRBJ2-5	TRBV6-5
CASSPEGVSSYGYTF	TGTGCCAGCAGCCCCGAGGGGGTCTCGAGCTATGGCTACACCTTC	NA	NA	TRBJ1-2	TRBV5-6
CASSLGGQGSYEQYF	TGTGCCAGCAGCTTAGGGGGACAGGGTTCCTACGAGCAGTACTTC	NA	TRBD1	TRBJ2-7	TRBV7-2
CASSPSGVNTEAFF	TGTGCCAGCAGCCCTTCAGGGGTGAACACTGAAGCTTTCTTT	NA	NA	TRBJ1-1	TRBV7-2
CASSLVSGDGYTF	TGTGCCAGCAGCTTAGTATCCGGGGATGGCTACACCTTC	NA	NA	TRBJ1-2	TRBV7-9
CASRRLAGGPNEQFF	TGTGCCAGCAGGCGACTAGCGGGGGGGCCGAATGAGCAGTTCTTC	NA	TRBD2	TRBJ2-1	TRBV2
CAWSRRGEGGYTF	TGTGCCTGGAGTAGACGAGGAGAGGGAGGCTACACCTTC	few	NA	TRBJ1-2	TRBV30
CASSEERTGVSNSPLHF	TGTGCCAGCAGTGAAGAACGAACAGGGGTTAGCAATTCACCCCTCCACTTT	few	TRBD1	TRBJ1-6	TRBV6-1
CASSQRLVLSGGGELFF	TGTGCCAGCAGCCAAAGACTAGTCCTTTCCGGGGGCGGGGAGCTGTTTTTT	NA	NA	TRBJ2-2	TRBV7-2
CASGWRGARTEAFF	TGTGCTAGTGGTTGGCGCGGGGCGCGGACTGAAGCTTTCTTT	NA	NA	TRBJ1-1	TRBV12-5
CASSHDSYEQYF	TGTGCCAGTAGCCATGACTCCTACGAGCAGTACTTC	NA	NA	TRBJ2-7	TRBV19